This TCR beta chain was sequenced during a study of blood T cell repertoires in COVID-19. In the study overall: The origin of the acute and convalescent COVID-19 samples was the United States, Italy and Spain. Sources were T cells, B-cell-depleted T cells, or PBMCs; the material itself was cDNA or gDNA.

Only in-frame clones appear in the TCRdb table, and some are missing; sequencing was by immunoSEQ multiplex PCR. This table holds 200,000 to 250,000 clones, about 86% found once. Which cohort a participant joined came from the clinical history participants gave. Germline loops: CDR1 MDHEN, CDR2 SYDVKM. V was trimmed by 3 bases and J by 7 bases, leaving 16 bases between them. CDR3 size: 14 residues. The sequence derives from a woman between 35 and 50 years old with acute COVID-19. This chain connects TRBV28 to TRBJ2-7, with a tentative D call TRBD2 (6 bases). The sample taken for sequencing was PBMCs or T cells enriched from blood (not recorded which). The DNA for the CDR3 is TGTGCCAGCAGTTTCGCTGGGACTCCGGTGGAGCAGTACTTC. This translates into CASSFAGTPVEQYF.